The rows below give T cell receptor beta chains drawn from one sample of a study of T cells in Graves' hyperthyroidism and ophthalmopathy. TCRdb fed the multiplex PCR reads into MiXCR, producing one record per CDR3 protein. The data contain about 570,000 distinct CDR3 sequences, 46% of them singletons. Sequencing was performed on peripheral blood or thyroid tissue (not recorded which). The receptors shown here come from an adult woman with Graves' disease, either hyperthyroidism or ophthalmopathy (not recorded which). Both conserved end residues are part of each CDR3. The D gene is left open where the match is weak. Size is omitted from some rows. Given values are once, few, many or a class for expanded clones.

J gene,V gene,clone size,D gene,CDR3 protein,CDR3 DNA
TRBJ2-7,TRBV13,-,-,CASSSYQGYEQYF,TGTGCCAGCAGCAGCTACCAGGGGTACGAGCAGTACTTC
TRBJ2-3,TRBV11-2,-,TRBD2,CASRRGTSGFSTDTQYF,TGTGCCAGCAGACGCGGGACTAGCGGGTTTAGCACAGATACGCAGTATTTT
TRBJ2-7,TRBV25-1,-,-,CASSESVSRNEQYF,TGTGCCAGCAGTGAATCGGTATCGAGGAATGAGCAGTACTTC
TRBJ2-7,TRBV11-3,-,-,CASSVGITYEQYF,TGTGCCAGCAGCGTCGGGATCACCTACGAGCAGTACTTC
TRBJ1-2,TRBV25-1,-,-,CASSYISGYGYTF,TGTGCCAGCAGTTACATCAGCGGCTATGGCTACACCTTC
TRBJ2-5,TRBV15,-,-,CATSRDALMQYF,TGTGCCACCAGCAGAGATGCTCTTATGCAGTACTTC
TRBJ2-5,TRBV7-9,many,TRBD1,CASTTRWGQSRETQYF,TGTGCCAGCACCACTAGGTGGGGACAGAGCCGAGAGACCCAGTACTTC
TRBJ2-6,TRBV5-1,few,-,CASSLLSTVSSSGANVLTF,TGCGCCAGCAGCCTCCTATCCACGGTGTCGAGCTCTGGGGCCAACGTCCTGACTTTC
TRBJ2-5,TRBV7-9,few,TRBD2,CASSLSGRFQETQYF,TGTGCCAGCAGCTTGAGCGGGAGGTTTCAAGAGACCCAGTACTTC
TRBJ2-1,TRBV5-6,few,-,CASSPVGLAYNEQFF,TGTGCCAGCAGCCCTGTAGGACTCGCATACAATGAGCAGTTCTTC
TRBJ1-2,TRBV7-9,many,TRBD1,CASSFGTGSPYGYTF,TGTGCCAGCAGCTTCGGGACAGGGTCTCCCTATGGCTACACCTTC
TRBJ1-1,TRBV6-5,many,-,CASSYRLNTEAFF,TGTGCCAGCAGTTACCGGCTGAACACTGAAGCTTTCTTT
TRBJ1-2,TRBV7-2,-,-,CASSPGRTLVSYGYTF,TGTGCCAGCAGTCCAGGGCGGACTTTGGTGTCCTATGGCTACACCTTC
TRBJ1-3,TRBV29-1,-,-,CSVEGGTVYEQYFGPGTIYF,-
TRBJ2-5,TRBV19,many,-,CASRWEQETQYF,TGTGCCAGTAGGTGGGAACAAGAGACCCAGTACTTC
TRBJ1-2,TRBV5-8,many,-,CASSLEDTGGYTF,TGTGCCAGCAGCTTGGAGGATACGGGTGGCTACACCTTC
TRBJ1-3,TRBV7-9,many,-,CASSPLSVSGNTIYF,TGTGCCAGCAGCCCCCTCAGTGTTTCTGGAAACACCATATATTTT
TRBJ1-1,TRBV10-1,once,TRBD1,CASRDSGRGLEAFF,TGCGCCAGCAGAGATTCCGGCAGGGGGCTTGAAGCTTTCTTT
TRBJ1-2,TRBV11-2,many,-,CASSRFDGRGLYGYTF,TGTGCCAGCAGCAGGTTCGACGGCAGGGGACTTTATGGCTACACCTTC
TRBJ1-5,TRBV4-1,many,TRBD1,CASSQVQGDGSNQPQHF,TGCGCCAGCAGCCAGGTCCAGGGGGATGGAAGCAATCAGCCCCAGCATTTT
TRBJ1-6,TRBV2,many,TRBD1,CASTTGGSPLHF,TGTGCCAGCACCACAGGGGGATCACCCCTCCACTTT
TRBJ1-5,TRBV20-1,-,TRBD1,CSANWDRVESQHF,TGCAGTGCGAATTGGGACAGGGTAGAGTCCCAGCATTTT
TRBJ2-5,TRBV10-2,-,-,CASSRTGVNQPQYF,TGCGCCAGCAGCCGCACGGGTGTAAATCAGCCCCAGTACTTC
TRBJ1-6,TRBV20-1,-,-,CSARGQLNPPLHF,TGCAGTGCTAGAGGACAATTGAATCCACCCCTCCACTTT
TRBJ1-5,TRBV25-1,-,TRBD1,CASSASSTSGGAQPQHF,TGTGCCAGCAGTGCTAGCTCGACCTCAGGGGGCGCGCAGCCCCAGCATTTT
TRBJ1-1,TRBV7-3,many,-,CASSLDRTTRAFF,TGTGCCAGCAGTTTAGACAGGACCACCCGAGCTTTCTTT
TRBJ1-5,TRBV9,many,-,CASSVGWSNNQPQHF,TGTGCCAGCAGCGTAGGGTGGTCTAACAATCAGCCCCAGCATTTT
TRBJ2-7,TRBV12-3/TRBV12-4,many,TRBD1,CASTPRGQGYEQYF,TGTGCCAGCACCCCCCGGGGACAGGGCTACGAGCAGTACTTC
TRBJ1-5,TRBV10-3,-,-,CAIRDSTDSNQPQHF,TGTGCCATCAGGGATTCTACGGATAGCAATCAGCCCCAGCATTTT
TRBJ2-7,TRBV10-3,many,TRBD1,CAISGDRGQWQYF,TGTGCCATCAGTGGGGACAGGGGGCAATGGCAGTACTTC
TRBJ1-4,TRBV3-1,many,-,CASSQDHREKLFF,TGTGCCAGCAGCCAAGATCACCGTGAAAAACTGTTTTTT
TRBJ2-5,TRBV7-9,-,-,CASSLRQQETQYF,TGTGCCAGCAGCTTGAGACAGCAAGAGACCCAGTACTTC
TRBJ1-1,TRBV20-1,-,-,CSARARDLHLGTEAFF,TGCAGTGCGAGAGCCCGGGACCTACACCTGGGCACTGAAGCTTTCTTT
TRBJ1-1,TRBV6-1,many,-,CASRPLTGYTEAFF,TGTGCCAGCAGACCCCTCACGGGCTACACTGAAGCTTTCTTT
TRBJ1-6,TRBV5-5,-,-,CASSLALASYNSPLHF,TGTGCCAGCAGCTTGGCGCTGGCCTCCTATAATTCACCCCTCCACTTT
TRBJ1-5,TRBV27,many,TRBD1,CASRRQGSHEAQHF,TGTGCCAGCAGACGACAGGGTTCCCACGAGGCCCAGCATTTT
TRBJ1-3,TRBV2,many,-,CASSTEGSGNTIYF,TGTGCCAGCAGTACCGAGGGCTCTGGAAACACCATATATTTT
TRBJ2-7,TRBV27,few,-,CASRGDPYEQYF,TGTGCCAGCAGAGGGGATCCGTACGAGCAGTACTTC
TRBJ2-5,TRBV20-1,few,TRBD2,CSAGGLAQETQYF,TGCAGTGCTGGAGGACTAGCCCAAGAGACCCAGTACTTC
TRBJ1-4,TRBV5-1,-,TRBD1,CASSEEGAEEKLFF,TGCGCCAGCAGCGAAGAGGGGGCCGAAGAAAAACTGTTTTTT
TRBJ2-5,TRBV6-6,many,-,CASSPGLMAQYF,TGTGCCAGCAGTCCAGGCTTGATGGCCCAGTACTTC
TRBJ2-5,TRBV7-2,many,-,CASSLAGSRETQYF,TGTGCCAGCAGCTTAGCGGGGTCTAGGGAGACCCAGTACTTC
TRBJ1-4,TRBV15,-,TRBD1,CATSRDRGPEKLFF,TGTGCCACCAGCAGGGACAGGGGGCCTGAAAAACTGTTTTTT
TRBJ1-5,TRBV15,many,-,CATSSQNQPQHF,TGTGCCACCAGCAGCCAGAATCAGCCCCAGCATTTT
TRBJ1-1,TRBV29-1,few,-,CSVGVNTEAFF,TGCAGCGTAGGGGTTAACACTGAAGCTTTCTTT
TRBJ1-2,TRBV4-1,few,TRBD1,CASSQGQGFPYGYTF,TGCGCCAGCAGCCAAGGACAGGGGTTCCCCTATGGCTACACCTTC
TRBJ2-2,TRBV4-1,many,-,CASNVGAGNTGELFF,TGCGCCAGCAACGTAGGGGCGGGGAACACCGGGGAGCTGTTTTTT
TRBJ2-2,TRBV19,many,TRBD1,CASSSRDRGRELFF,TGTGCCAGTAGTTCGAGGGACAGGGGGAGGGAGCTGTTTTTT